A selection of T cell receptor beta chains follows, all from one sample in a study of beta chain features in type 1 diabetes. Repertoires were generated with immunoSEQ multiplex PCR, while TCRdb's copy carries only in-frame clones and drops some. The sample consists of 400,000 to 450,000 clones, approximately 15% of them appearing once. Sequenced: naive CD4+ T cells from blood. All receptors come from a man aged 25-40 years in good health. Each CDR3 is given with its conserved first and last residue. A D gene is named only where the DNA matches it firmly. Where a row states a size, it is once, few, many or the class of an expanded clone; other rows omit it.

J: TRBJ2-1
length: 13
D: TRBD1
V: TRBV6-5
size: few
DNA: TGTGCCAGCAGACAGGACAGGCGGAATGAGCAGTTCTTC
CDR3: CASRQDRRNEQFF

J: TRBJ2-2
length: 14
D: TRBD1
V: TRBV7-2
size: -
DNA: TGTGCCAGCGGCCAGGGGGCGGGTACCGGGGAGCTGTTTTTT
CDR3: CASGQGAGTGELFF

J: TRBJ2-3
length: 17
D: -
V: TRBV15
size: -
DNA: TGTGCCACCAGCAGTTCCTGGACCATCGACGACACAGATACGCAGTATTTT
CDR3: CATSSSWTIDDTDTQYF

J: TRBJ1-6
length: 12
D: -
V: TRBV7-9
size: few
DNA: TGTGCCAGCAGCCAAGAGGGTTCACCCCTCCACTTT
CDR3: CASSQEGSPLHF

J: TRBJ1-4
length: 15
D: -
V: TRBV2
size: -
DNA: TGTGCCAGCCGCTTTGATTCTGGAATGTCTGAAAAACTGTTTTTT
CDR3: CASRFDSGMSEKLFF

J: TRBJ1-5
length: 12
D: -
V: TRBV19
size: -
DNA: TGTGCCAGTAGTATCGGGGTCCAGCCCCAGCATTTT
CDR3: CASSIGVQPQHF

J: TRBJ1-1
length: 15
D: -
V: TRBV11-1
size: -
DNA: TGTGCCAGCAGCTTATTGGGCGGATTGAACACTGAAGCTTTCTTT
CDR3: CASSLLGGLNTEAFF

J: TRBJ2-5
length: 16
D: TRBD2
V: TRBV5-1
size: -
DNA: TGCGCCAGCAGCTTTCAGGTGGCTAGCGGAAAAGAGACCCAGTACTTC
CDR3: CASSFQVASGKETQYF

J: TRBJ1-5
length: 14
D: TRBD1
V: TRBV30
size: few
DNA: TGTGCCTGGAGTCCGGGACAGGGCAATCAGCCCCAGCATTTT
CDR3: CAWSPGQGNQPQHF

J: TRBJ2-3
length: 14
D: TRBD2
V: TRBV7-9
size: -
DNA: TGTGCCAGCAGGTCTAGCGGGAGTTCAGATACGCAGTATTTT
CDR3: CASRSSGSSDTQYF

J: TRBJ2-5
length: 12
D: TRBD1
V: TRBV6-6
size: -
DNA: TGTGCCAGCAGGGGACAGGGGGAGACCCAGTACTTC
CDR3: CASRGQGETQYF

J: TRBJ2-4
length: 17
D: TRBD2
V: TRBV12-5
size: few
DNA: TGTGCTAGTGGCTCGGGAATCAGCGGGAGAGGGGGAAACATTCAGTACTTC
CDR3: CASGSGISGRGGNIQYF

J: TRBJ2-2
length: 13
D: -
V: TRBV29-1
size: -
DNA: TGCAGCGTCGGTAACACAGGCCCCGGGGAGCTGTTTTTT
CDR3: CSVGNTGPGELFF

J: TRBJ2-5
length: 15
D: -
V: TRBV4-3
size: few
DNA: TGCGCCAGCAGCCAAGATATGGCGGCCCGGGAGACCCAGTACTTC
CDR3: CASSQDMAARETQYF

J: TRBJ1-3
length: 16
D: TRBD1
V: TRBV5-4
size: few
DNA: TGTGCCAGCAGCCCAGGACAGGGTAGATCCGGAAACACCATATATTTT
CDR3: CASSPGQGRSGNTIYF